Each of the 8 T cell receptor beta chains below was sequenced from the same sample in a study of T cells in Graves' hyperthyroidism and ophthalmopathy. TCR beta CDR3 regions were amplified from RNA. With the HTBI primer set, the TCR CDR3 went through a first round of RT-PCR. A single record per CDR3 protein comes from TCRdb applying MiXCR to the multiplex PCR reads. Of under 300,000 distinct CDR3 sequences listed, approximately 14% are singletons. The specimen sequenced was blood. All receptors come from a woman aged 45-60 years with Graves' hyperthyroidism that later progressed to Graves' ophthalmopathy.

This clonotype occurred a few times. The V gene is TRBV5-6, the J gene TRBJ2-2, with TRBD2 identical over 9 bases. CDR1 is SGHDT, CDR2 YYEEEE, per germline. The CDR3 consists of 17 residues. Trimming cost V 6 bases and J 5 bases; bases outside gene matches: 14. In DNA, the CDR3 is TGTGCCAGCACCCCTGCCTTTGCGGGAGGGAATACCGGGGAGCTGTTTTTT. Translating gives CASTPAFAGGNTGELFF.

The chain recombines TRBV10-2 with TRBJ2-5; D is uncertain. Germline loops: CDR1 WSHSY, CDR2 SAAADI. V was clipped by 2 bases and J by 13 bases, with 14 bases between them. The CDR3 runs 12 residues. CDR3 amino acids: CASSEPTLERYF. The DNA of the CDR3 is TGCGCCAGCAGTGAGCCCACCCTGGAACGGTACTTC.

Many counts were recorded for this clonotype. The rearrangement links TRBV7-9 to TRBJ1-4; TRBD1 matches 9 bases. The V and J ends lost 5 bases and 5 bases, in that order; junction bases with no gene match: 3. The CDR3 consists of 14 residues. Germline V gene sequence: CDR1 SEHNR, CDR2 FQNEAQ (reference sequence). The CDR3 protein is CASSRGQGNEKLFF. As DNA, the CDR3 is TGTGCCAGCAGCCGGGGACAGGGAAATGAAAAACTGTTTTTT.

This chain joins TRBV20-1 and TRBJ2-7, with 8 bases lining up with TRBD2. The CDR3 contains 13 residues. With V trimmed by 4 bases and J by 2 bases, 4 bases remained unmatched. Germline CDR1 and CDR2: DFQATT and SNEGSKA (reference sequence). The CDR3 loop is CSATGGGPYEQYF. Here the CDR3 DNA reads TGCAGTGCTACGGGCGGGGGGCCCTACGAGCAGTACTTC.

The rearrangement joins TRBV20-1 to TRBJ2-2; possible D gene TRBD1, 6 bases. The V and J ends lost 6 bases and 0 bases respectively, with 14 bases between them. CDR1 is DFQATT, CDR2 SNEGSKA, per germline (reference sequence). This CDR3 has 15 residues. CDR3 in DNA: TGCAGTGCCTCAAGACAGGACACGAACACCGGGGAGCTGTTTTTT. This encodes CSASRQDTNTGELFF.

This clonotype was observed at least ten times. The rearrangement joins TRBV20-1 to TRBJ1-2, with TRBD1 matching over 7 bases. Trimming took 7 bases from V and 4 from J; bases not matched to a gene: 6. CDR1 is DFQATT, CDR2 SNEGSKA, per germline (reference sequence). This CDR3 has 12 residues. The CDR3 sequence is CSVLQGTYGYTF. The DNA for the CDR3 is TGCAGTGTGTTACAGGGGACCTATGGCTACACCTTC.

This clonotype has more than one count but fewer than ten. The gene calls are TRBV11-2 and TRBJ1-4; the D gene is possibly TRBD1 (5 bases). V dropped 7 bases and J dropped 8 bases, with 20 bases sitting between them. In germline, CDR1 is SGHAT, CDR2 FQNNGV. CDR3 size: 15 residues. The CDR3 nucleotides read TGTGCCAGCACCATCCCCGGACAAACGGTGGAAAAACTGTTTTTT. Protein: CASTIPGQTVEKLFF.

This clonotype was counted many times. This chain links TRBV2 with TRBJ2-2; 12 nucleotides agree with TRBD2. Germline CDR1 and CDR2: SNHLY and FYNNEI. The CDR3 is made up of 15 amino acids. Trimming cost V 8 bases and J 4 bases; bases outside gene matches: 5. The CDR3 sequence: CASRGTSGRTGELFF. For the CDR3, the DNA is TGTGCCAGCCGGGGGACTAGCGGGCGCACCGGGGAGCTGTTTTTT.